The 26 T cell receptor beta chains below all came from one sample that was sequenced in a study of shared clonotypes between healthy human individuals (TCRdb year 2020). Receptors were amplified or captured by the immunoSEQ multiplex PCR assay. In TCRdb, the immuneACCESS table is reduced to in-frame sequences with V and J assigned. These tables do not hold every clone; where another copy was compared, an unresolved V gene accounts for under half, and the others remain unexplained. A total of 2 million to 2.5 million clones appear in this sample, approximately 93% of them only once. Clones ranked in the top ten supply about 0.39% of the sample. The specimen sequenced was naive CD4+ T cells from PBMCs. The cell subset or site label of this sample denotes: CD45RA+ positively selected. The origin of the receptors is a young man in good health. Some clones in this sample may be carry-over from other donors' samples.

V is TRBV18 and J is TRBJ2-7, with D possibly being TRBD1 (5 bases). The V gene lost 2 bases and the J gene lost 4 bases, with 12 bases spanning the gap. The CDR3 totals 14 residues. Germline V lookup: CDR1 KGHSH, CDR2 LQKENI. In DNA, the CDR3 is TGTGCCAGCTCACCAGCAGGGCGTGAGTACGAGCAGTACTTC. This codes for CASSPAGREYEQYF.

The chain links TRBV28 to TRBJ2-7; D uncertain. Germline V lookup: CDR1 MDHEN, CDR2 SYDVKM. The CDR3 is made up of 11 amino acids. Deletions cut 6 bases from V and 4 bases from J, with 7 bases between. This chain's CDR3 is CASSEFYEQYF. CDR3 DNA sequence: TGTGCCAGCAGCGAGTTTTACGAGCAGTACTTC.

The chain has TRBV28 and TRBJ2-1; D possibly corresponds to TRBD1 (7 bases). Germline V CDR1 and CDR2: MDHEN, SYDVKM. The CDR3 runs 14 residues. Trimming cost V 3 bases and J 7 bases, with 13 bases left between them. CDR3 loop: CASSLEGASNEQFF. The CDR3 DNA reads as TGTGCCAGCAGTTTGGAGGGGGCGTCGAATGAGCAGTTCTTC. Complete variable domain (other parts from reference TRBV28 and TRBJ2-1): DVKVTQSSRYLVKRTGEKVFLECVQDMDHENMFWYRQDPGLGLRLIYFSYDVKMKEKGDIPEGYSVSREKKERFSLILESASTNQTSMYLCASSLEGASNEQFFGPGTRLTVL.

The V gene is TRBV11-3, the J gene TRBJ2-5; D is unclear. This CDR3 contains 17 residues. V dropped 4 bases and J dropped 5 bases, with 23 bases sitting between them. Germline values: CDR1 SGHNT, CDR2 YENEEA. DNA for the CDR3: TGTGCCAGCAGCTCTAAGCTAGTTGCCGCCGTTATGGAGACCCAGTACTTC. Protein sequence: CASSSKLVAAVMETQYF.

The J gene is TRBJ2-3, the V gene TRBV29-1, with TRBD2 matching 11 bases. CDR1 is SQVTM, CDR2 ANQGSEA, per germline. The J segment lost 6 bases and the V segment lost 6 bases, leaving 8 bases of the junction unmatched. The CDR3 contains 14 residues. In DNA form, the CDR3 reads TGCAGCGTCCTTAGCGGGAGGGCCTCGGATACGCAGTATTTT. Encoded protein: CSVLSGRASDTQYF.

This chain links TRBV6-1 with TRBJ1-2; D possibly corresponds to TRBD1 (6 bases). CDR1 is MNHNS, CDR2 SASEGT, per germline. This CDR3 is built from 14 residues. V was cut by 5 bases and J by 6 bases, with 16 bases left in between. The CDR3 DNA sequence: TGTGCCAGCAGTCCCGGACAGTTTTCCCATGGCTACACCTTC. This sequence encodes CASSPGQFSHGYTF.

The chain joins TRBV6-1 to TRBJ1-2; TRBD1 is a possible D gene (6 bases). This CDR3 contains 13 residues. Germline V gives CDR1 MNHNS, CDR2 SASEGT. V lost 7 bases and J lost 8, with 17 bases in between. DNA of the CDR3: TGTGCCAGCATGAAGACAGGCCCGAGAGGCTACACCTTC. Its translation is CASMKTGPRGYTF.

The V call is TRBV5-4, the J call TRBJ2-5, with 9 nucleotides matching TRBD1. This CDR3 has 15 amino acids. The V and J ends lost 3 bases and 5 bases, in that order; junction bases with no gene match: 8. Germline CDR1 reads SGHNT; CDR2 reads YYREEE (reference sequence). CDR3 sequence: CASSYSDRGMETQYF. In DNA, the CDR3 is TGTGCCAGCAGCTATTCGGACAGGGGAATGGAGACCCAGTACTTC.

This clone was detected only once. V usage is TRBV6-1 and J usage is TRBJ2-7, with 9 bases identical to TRBD1. Per the germline V gene, CDR1 is MNHNS and CDR2 is SASEGT. J was trimmed by 7 bases and V by 8 bases; bases with no gene match: 9. The CDR3 contains 13 residues. The CDR3 region is CASAIQGAREQYF. The CDR3 nucleotides read TGTGCCAGCGCGATACAGGGGGCGCGAGAGCAGTACTTC.

The CDR3 DNA sequence: TGTGCTAGTGGTTCCAACGACAGGTTTCTTGAAGCTTTCTTT. This gives the protein CASGSNDRFLEAFF. The chain carries TRBV12-5 and TRBJ1-1; D perhaps matches TRBD1 (6 bases). V lost 4 bases to trimming and J lost 7 bases, with 16 bases between them. The CDR3 runs 14 residues. Germline assignment: CDR1 LGHNT and CDR2 FRNRAP.

The genes are TRBV7-9 and TRBJ2-3; D is ambiguous. This CDR3 comprises 15 residues. Germline CDR1 reads SEHNR; CDR2 reads FQNEAQ (reference sequence). V was trimmed by 5 bases and J by 1 base, leaving 13 bases between them. This CDR3 reads CASSPRSSGTDTQYF. The CDR3 DNA follows: TGTGCCAGCAGCCCGAGGTCCAGCGGCACAGATACGCAGTATTTT.

The J gene is TRBJ2-1, the V gene TRBV5-6; 7 bases align to TRBD1. The CDR3 is made up of 14 amino acids. V dropped 6 bases and J dropped 3; count of bases not matched to a gene: 6. Per the germline V gene, CDR1 is SGHDT and CDR2 is YYEEEE. The CDR3 loop is CASNEGTVYNEQFF. For the CDR3, the DNA is TGTGCCAGCAACGAGGGGACAGTCTACAATGAGCAGTTCTTC. The full variable domain, its missing parts supplied by reference TRBV5-6 and TRBJ2-1, is DAGVTQSPTHLIKTRGQQVTLRCSPKSGHDTVSWYQQALGQGPQFIFQYYEEEERQRGNFPDRFSGHQFPNYSSELNVNALLLGDSALYLCASNEGTVYNEQFFGPGTRLTVL.

The rearrangement links TRBV27 to TRBJ2-3; perhaps TRBD1 as D (7 bases). This CDR3 spans 16 amino acids. Germline values: CDR1 MNHEY, CDR2 SMNVEV (reference sequence). Deletions cut 4 bases from V and 1 base from J, with 15 bases between. CDR3 sequence reads: CASSYLGRGGTDTQYF. In nucleotides, the CDR3 is TGTGCCAGCAGTTATCTAGGCAGGGGGGGCACAGATACGCAGTATTTT.

This chain links TRBV11-2 with TRBJ2-2; TRBD2 might be the D (6 bases). CDR1 is SGHAT and CDR2 is FQNNGV in the germline V gene. This CDR3 is built from 17 residues. V was pared by 0 bases and J by 5 bases, with 16 bases between. CDR3 protein: CASSLELGLRRTGELFF. For the CDR3, the DNA is TGTGCCAGCAGCTTAGAGTTGGGACTTAGGAGGACCGGGGAGCTGTTTTTT.

V usage is TRBV29-1 and J usage is TRBJ2-1; either TRBD1 or TRBD2 may fit D (5 bases each). Germline V CDR1 and CDR2: SQVTM, ANQGSEA. Trimming stripped 8 bases from V and 0 bases from J, with 17 bases between. The CDR3 runs to 15 residues. CDR3 bases: TGCAGCTTAAGGGACGGTGCGAGCTCCTACAATGAGCAGTTCTTC. It codes for CSLRDGASSYNEQFF.

V usage is TRBV19 and J usage is TRBJ1-3; D may be TRBD1 (5 bases). The CDR3 covers 12 residues. Trimming took 11 bases from V and 4 from J, leaving 12 bases between them. Germline values: CDR1 LNHDA, CDR2 SQIVND (reference sequence). The CDR3 DNA reads as TGTGCCGTTGGGACCGTCGGAAACACCATATATTTT. Its translation is CAVGTVGNTIYF. Full variable domain (outside the CDR3, taken from reference TRBV19 and TRBJ1-3): DGGITQSPKYLFRKEGQNVTLSCEQNLNHDAMYWYRQDPGQGLRLIYYSQIVNDFQKGDIAEGYSVSREKKESFPLTVTSAQKNPTAFYLCAVGTVGNTIYFGEGSWLTVV.

Turning to this clone: Distinct nucleotide sequences in the sample also encode this CDR3. The chain carries TRBV30 and TRBJ1-2; the D gene is possibly TRBD1 (5 bases). This CDR3 comprises 13 residues. Germline CDR1 reads GTSNPN; CDR2 reads SVGIG (reference sequence). Deletions cut 0 bases from V and 7 bases from J, with 12 bases between. For the CDR3, the DNA is TGTGCCTGGAGTGTGGGTCAGGGAGCTGGCTACACCTTC. Its translation: CAWSVGQGAGYTF.

This sequence joins TRBV6-1 and TRBJ2-1; D not resolved. The ends were cut back, 3 bases at V and 0 bases at J, with 9 bases in the middle. From germline, CDR1 is MNHNS and CDR2 SASEGT. The CDR3 length is 15 residues. The CDR3 sequence: CASSDQTHSYNEQFF. CDR3 DNA sequence: TGTGCCAGCAGTGACCAAACCCACTCCTACAATGAGCAGTTCTTC.

CDR3 protein: CASSLGTDYYGYTF. CDR3 sequence (DNA): TGTGCCAGCAGCCTCGGGACGGACTACTATGGCTACACCTTC. The V call is TRBV4-2, the J call TRBJ1-2; weak D call: TRBD1 (5 bases). This CDR3 is built from 14 residues. V was pared by 4 bases and J by 3 bases, with 12 bases between. Germline assignment: CDR1 LGHNA and CDR2 YNFKEQ.

The rearrangement uses TRBV20-1 and TRBJ1-1; TRBD1 agrees at 7 bases. Looked up from germline, CDR1 is DFQATT and CDR2 is SNEGSKA (reference sequence). V shed 6 bases, J shed 11 bases, and the junction held 9 bases outside the gene matches. This CDR3 comprises 11 residues. In DNA form, the CDR3 reads TGCAGTGCCCAGGGGGGGGTAGACGCTTTCTTT. Protein product: CSAQGGVDAFF.

The gene calls are TRBV14 and TRBJ2-1; TRBD2 agrees at 11 bases. J lost 10 bases, V lost 1 base, and 6 bases had no gene match. The germline gives CDR1 SGHDN, CDR2 FVKESK. This CDR3 contains 15 residues. CDR3 region: CASSQVASGRMEQFF. CDR3 in DNA: TGTGCCAGCAGCCAAGTCGCTAGCGGGAGGATGGAGCAGTTCTTC. Based on the CDR3 plus reference TRBV14 and TRBJ2-1, the full variable domain is EAGVTQFPSHSVIEKGQTVTLRCDPISGHDNLYWYRRVMGKEIKFLLHFVKESKQDESGMPNNRFLAERTGGTYSTLKVQPAELEDSGVYFCASSQVASGRMEQFFGPGTRLTVL.

This clone was observed a few times. At the DNA level, this CDR3 is encoded by other sequences in the same sample as well. The chain has TRBV28 and TRBJ2-7; D assignment may be TRBD1 or TRBD2 (5 bases each). Between the trimmed V and J ends, which lost 5 bases and 2 bases, there was a span of 16 bases. This CDR3 has 15 amino acids. Germline assignment: CDR1 MDHEN and CDR2 SYDVKM. This chain's CDR3 is CASSPPGARAYEQYF. In DNA form, the CDR3 reads TGTGCCAGCAGTCCACCCGGGGCCAGGGCCTACGAGCAGTACTTC.

The chain carries TRBV10-1 and TRBJ2-1; 13 nucleotides agree with TRBD2. In germline, CDR1 is WNHNN, CDR2 SYGVQD (reference sequence). V gave up 0 bases and J gave up 5 bases; unmatched junction bases: 4. The CDR3 consists of 17 residues. Written as DNA, the CDR3 is TGCGCCAGCAGTGAGTCGAGTGGACTAGCGGGAGACAATGAGCAGTTCTTC. As protein: CASSESSGLAGDNEQFF.

The chain uses TRBV9 and TRBJ2-1; 13 bases are shared with TRBD2. The CDR3 totals 15 residues. Trimming took 0 bases from V and 7 from J; bases not matched to a gene: 1. The germline CDR1 and CDR2 sequences are SGDLS and YYNGEE. The DNA of the CDR3 is TGTGCCAGCAGCGTAGCGACTAGCGGGAGGAATGAGCAGTTCTTC. This codes for CASSVATSGRNEQFF.

The rearrangement uses TRBV29-1 and TRBJ1-3; no clear D gene. The CDR3 runs 15 residues. The germline gives CDR1 SQVTM, CDR2 ANQGSEA. Trimming removed 4 bases at V and 0 bases at J, with 13 bases between. CDR3 region: CSVVSGRTSGNTIYF. For the CDR3, the DNA is TGCAGCGTTGTCTCGGGGAGGACCTCTGGAAACACCATATATTTT.

V is TRBV28 and J is TRBJ1-1; the D gene is possibly TRBD1 (5 bases). The ends were cut back, 6 bases at V and 5 bases at J, with 16 bases in the middle. CDR1 MDHEN and CDR2 SYDVKM come from the germline V gene. The CDR3 is 14 residues long. The CDR3 reads CASSPRGLGTEAFF. In nucleotides, the CDR3 is TGTGCCAGCAGCCCGAGGGGCCTGGGTACTGAAGCTTTCTTT.